The 30 T cell receptor beta chains below all came from one sample that was sequenced in a study of blood T cell repertoires in COVID-19. Generated by immunoSEQ multiplex PCR, the TCRdb table keeps only in-frame clones and is missing some. The sample lists about 52,000 clones, around 85% occurring once. The sample was peripheral blood. The receptors derive from a woman at least 80 years old with COVID-19, enrolled during active disease.

The chain combines TRBV19 with TRBJ1-1; D not certain. The V and J ends lost 7 bases and 1 base respectively, with 13 bases between them. From germline, CDR1 is LNHDA and CDR2 SQIVND (reference sequence). CDR3 length equals 14 residues. The CDR3 region has the DNA TGTGCCAGTAATCCCCGAGCGCCGAACACTGAAGCTTTCTTT. The encoded protein is CASNPRAPNTEAFF.

The rearrangement links TRBV30 to TRBJ2-2, with TRBD2 identical over 7 bases. The CDR3 extends over 15 amino acids. The germline V gene has CDR1 GTSNPN and CDR2 SVGIG (reference sequence). V was clipped by 5 bases and J by 6 bases; unmatched bases: 12. The CDR3 bases are TGTGCCTGGGCGCTCGGGGGGAGTCTCCCCGGGGAGCTGTTTTTT. It yields the protein CAWALGGSLPGELFF.

The sample holds a few counts of this clone. This chain links TRBV30 with TRBJ1-4, with D perhaps matching TRBD1 (6 bases). The CDR3 has 13 amino acids. Trimming left V 2 bases short and J 10 bases short, with 14 bases between. CDR1 is GTSNPN, CDR2 SVGIG, per germline (reference sequence). The CDR3 loop reads CAWSSSGVGKLFF. The CDR3, as DNA: TGTGCCTGGAGTTCCTCAGGGGTGGGAAAACTGTTTTTT.

The gene calls are TRBV10-3 and TRBJ1-6, with 7 bases lining up with TRBD1. After removal of 8 bases from V and 7 bases from J, the junction contained 5 bases not matched to a gene. CDR3 size: 13 residues. CDR1 is ENHRY and CDR2 is SYGVKD in the germline V gene. In nucleotides, the CDR3 is TGTGCCATCCGGGACAGTCCGAATTCACCCCTCCACTTT. Residues: CAIRDSPNSPLHF.

The chain is built from TRBV2 and TRBJ2-1, with 10 bases fitting TRBD2. This CDR3 has 16 amino acids. Trimming cost V 6 bases and J 2 bases; bases outside gene matches: 7. Germline V gene lookup returns CDR1 SNHLY and CDR2 FYNNEI. The chain's CDR3 is CASSFKREGPYNEQFF. As DNA, the CDR3 is TGTGCCAGCAGCTTTAAGCGGGAGGGCCCCTACAATGAGCAGTTCTTC.

This clone showed up just a few times. The V and J genes are TRBV14 and TRBJ2-3, with 9 nucleotides matching TRBD2. The CDR3 covers 16 residues. Trimming removed 6 bases from V and 4 bases from J; junction bases left unmatched: 11. Germline CDR1 is SGHDN and CDR2 is FVKESK. The CDR3 reads CASSPLIAGVSDTQYF. DNA of the CDR3: TGTGCCAGCAGTCCCCTTATAGCGGGAGTTTCAGATACGCAGTATTTT.

This clone was seen ten or more times. V and J are TRBV5-6 and TRBJ2-7; 12 bases are shared with TRBD2. CDR1 is SGHDT and CDR2 is YYEEEE in the germline V gene. V shed 0 bases, J shed 2 bases, and the junction held 0 bases outside the gene matches. The CDR3 has 15 residues. The CDR3: CASSLGTSGTYEQYF. The CDR3 region has the DNA TGTGCCAGCAGCTTGGGGACTAGCGGGACCTACGAGCAGTACTTC.

CDR3 sequence: CASSFGTGNTIYF. The CDR3 region has the DNA TGTGCCAGCAGCTTCGGTACGGGAAACACCATATATTTT. V is TRBV5-5 and J is TRBJ1-3; D uncertain. CDR1 and CDR2 (germline): SGHKS, YYEKEE (reference sequence). V gave up 2 bases and J gave up 4 bases, with 7 bases separating them. The CDR3 covers 13 residues.

This sequence joins TRBV2 and TRBJ1-2, with TRBD1 matching over 8 bases. The germline V gene has CDR1 SNHLY and CDR2 FYNNEI. Unmatched junction bases numbered 7, after V lost 5 bases and J lost 2 bases. The CDR3 runs to 15 residues. CDR3 bases: TGTGCCAGCAGTTCTCAGGGGGCTCGCAACTATGGCTACACCTTC. Protein sequence: CASSSQGARNYGYTF.

This clone was detected only a few times. The V gene is TRBV7-2, the J gene TRBJ2-7; 7 nucleotides agree with TRBD2. This CDR3 is built from 15 residues. Germline V gene lookup returns CDR1 SGHTA and CDR2 FQGNSA. The ends lost 3 bases at V and 5 bases at J; junction bases unmatched: 10. The CDR3 reads CASSFLSGGLNEQYF. CDR3 nucleotide sequence: TGTGCCAGCAGCTTCCTTTCGGGAGGTCTTAACGAGCAGTACTTC.

The J gene is TRBJ2-1, the V gene TRBV9; 16 nucleotides align to TRBD2. The germline V gene has CDR1 SGDLS and CDR2 YYNGEE. The V segment lost 3 bases and the J segment 7 bases; nucleotides outside the gene matches: 7. The CDR3 is made up of 17 amino acids. The CDR3 nucleotides read TGTGCCAGCAGCGAGAGGGGGACTAGCGGGAGGGGAAATGAGCAGTTCTTC. The encoded protein is CASSERGTSGRGNEQFF.

The chain links TRBV3-1 (or the pseudogene TRBV3-2) to TRBJ2-3; TRBD1 aligns across 7 bases. The CDR3 has 17 amino acids. Per germline, CDR1 LGHDT and CDR2 YNNKEL (reference sequence). The J segment lost 2 bases and the V segment lost 1 base, leaving 9 bases of the junction unmatched. CDR3 DNA: TGTGCCAGCAGCCAAGGACAGGGCTGGGGAGTCACAGATACGCAGTATTTT. Translating it yields CASSQGQGWGVTDTQYF.

The chain carries TRBV6-6 and TRBJ2-2, with TRBD2 as a possible D gene (5 bases). Germline CDR1 reads MNHNY; CDR2 reads SVGAGI (reference sequence). The CDR3 covers 14 residues. The V and J ends lost 7 bases and 4 bases respectively, with 13 bases between them. The DNA of the CDR3 is TGTGCCAGCAAAACCCGGGGAACCACCGGGGAGCTGTTTTTT. This gives the protein CASKTRGTTGELFF.

The chain joins TRBV2 to TRBJ1-5; 7 positions match TRBD1. The V gene end was trimmed by 5 bases and the J gene end by 0 bases; junction bases not matched to a gene: 4. The CDR3 covers 15 residues. Germline V gives CDR1 SNHLY, CDR2 FYNNEI. Here the CDR3 reads CASSRGQNSNQPQHF. The CDR3 DNA sequence: TGTGCCAGCAGTCGGGGACAGAATAGCAATCAGCCCCAGCATTTT.

This clone was observed a single time. The chain links TRBV28 to TRBJ1-6; no definite D call. Between the trimmed V and J ends, which lost 2 bases and 0 bases, there was a span of 5 bases. Per germline, CDR1 MDHEN and CDR2 SYDVKM. The CDR3 has 15 residues. The CDR3 DNA is TGTGCCAGCAGTTTACGGGTCTCCTATAATTCACCCCTCCACTTT. Amino acid sequence: CASSLRVSYNSPLHF.

J is TRBJ2-3 and V is TRBV7-2, with 7 bases fitting TRBD1. Germline V gene sequence: CDR1 SGHTA, CDR2 FQGNSA. J gave up 6 bases and V 3 bases, and 9 bases lay outside the gene matches. The CDR3 consists of 15 residues. The CDR3 loop is CASSLTFTGADTQYF. The CDR3, as DNA: TGTGCCAGCAGCTTGACCTTTACAGGGGCGGATACGCAGTATTTT.

This clone was seen only once. The chain employs TRBV6-5 and TRBJ2-2; 14 bases align to TRBD2. After removal of 4 bases from V and 6 bases from J, the junction contained 4 bases not matched to a gene. The CDR3 sequence is 16 residues long. The germline V gene encodes CDR1 MNHEY and CDR2 SVGAGI. The CDR3 DNA sequence: TGTGCCAGCAGTTTGACTAGCGGGAGGGCCCCCGGGGAGCTGTTTTTT. Translation gives CASSLTSGRAPGELFF.

There are a few counts of this clone. The chain employs TRBV15 and TRBJ2-5; TRBD2 aligns across 12 bases. The V gene's germline CDR1 is LNHNV and CDR2 YYDKDF (reference sequence). V was clipped by 4 bases and J by 1 base; unmatched bases: 1. This CDR3 region has 15 residues. This CDR3 reads CATSKGLAGQETQYF. CDR3 sequence (DNA): TGTGCCACCAGCAAGGGACTAGCGGGCCAAGAGACCCAGTACTTC.

The chain recombines TRBV7-9 with TRBJ2-7; D unresolved. The CDR3 runs 14 residues. CDR1 and CDR2 (germline): SEHNR, FQNEAQ (reference sequence). V was trimmed by 2 bases and J by 0 bases, leaving 8 bases between them. The DNA for the CDR3 is TGTGCCAGCAGCTTATACGGTTACTCCTACGAGCAGTACTTC. Protein: CASSLYGYSYEQYF.

This clone was observed once. The chain joins TRBV3-1 (or the pseudogene TRBV3-2) to TRBJ2-3; D gene ambiguous. Per germline, CDR1 LGHDT and CDR2 YNNKEL (reference sequence). The CDR3 has 14 amino acids. Deletions cut 0 bases from V and 2 bases from J, with 6 bases between. CDR3 region: CASSQDRVTDTQYF. The CDR3 DNA sequence: TGTGCCAGCAGCCAAGATCGCGTCACAGATACGCAGTATTTT.

This chain uses TRBV2 with TRBJ2-7; TRBD1 matches at 7 bases. Trimming cost V 8 bases and J 2 bases; bases outside gene matches: 9. Germline V lookup: CDR1 SNHLY, CDR2 FYNNEI. The length of the CDR3 is 14 residues. The CDR3 sequence: CASCTGTETYEQYF. CDR3 coding DNA: TGTGCCAGCTGTACCGGGACAGAGACCTACGAGCAGTACTTC.

This chain connects TRBV24-1 to TRBJ2-3; 7 bases fit TRBD2. Unmatched junction bases numbered 9, after V lost 3 bases and J lost 1 base. From germline, CDR1 is KGHDR and CDR2 SFDVKD. This CDR3 is built from 17 residues. CDR3 DNA: TGTGCCACCAGTGATCTAAAGCGGGATCGTGGCACAGATACGCAGTATTTT. This sequence encodes CATSDLKRDRGTDTQYF.

The chain joins TRBV19 to TRBJ2-7, with TRBD1 as a possible D gene (6 bases). From germline, CDR1 is LNHDA and CDR2 SQIVND (reference sequence). V dropped 10 bases and J dropped 3 bases, with 13 bases sitting between them. The CDR3 extends over 12 amino acids. The CDR3: CATSQGFYEQYF. The DNA for the CDR3 is TGTGCCACCTCACAGGGTTTCTACGAGCAGTACTTC. The complete variable domain, with remaining parts taken from reference TRBV19 and TRBJ2-7, reads DGGITQSPKYLFRKEGQNVTLSCEQNLNHDAMYWYRQDPGQGLRLIYYSQIVNDFQKGDIAEGYSVSREKKESFPLTVTSAQKNPTAFYLCATSQGFYEQYFGPGTRLTVT.

The chain joins TRBV19 to TRBJ1-2, with 8 nucleotides matching TRBD1. The CDR3 runs to 16 residues. Trimming cost V 4 bases and J 2 bases; bases outside gene matches: 9. CDR1 and CDR2 (germline): LNHDA, SQIVND (reference sequence). The CDR3, as DNA: TGTGCCAGTAGTACTCTCGCCCGGACAGGGAACTATGGCTACACCTTC. Residues: CASSTLARTGNYGYTF.

This chain joins TRBV13 and TRBJ1-3; 7 bases map to TRBD1. Trimming took 4 bases from V and 2 from J; bases not matched to a gene: 2. CDR1 is PRHDT and CDR2 is FYEKMQ in the germline V gene (reference sequence). The CDR3 has 14 amino acids. This CDR3 reads CASSSQGAGNTIYF. The CDR3 DNA is TGTGCCAGCAGCTCTCAGGGGGCTGGAAACACCATATATTTT.

The chain carries TRBV18 and TRBJ1-3; D is unresolved. Germline values: CDR1 KGHSH, CDR2 LQKENI. The CDR3 has 13 amino acids. Between the trimmed V and J ends, which lost 6 bases and 0 bases, there was a span of 6 bases. CDR3: CASSRGSGNTIYF. As DNA, the CDR3 is TGTGCCAGCTCCCGGGGCTCTGGAAACACCATATATTTT.

This clone has more than one count but fewer than ten. The CDR3 sequence is CASSQTRGDTQYF. CDR3 DNA sequence: TGTGCCAGCAGCCAGACACGGGGAGATACGCAGTATTTT. J is TRBJ2-3 and V is TRBV6-2 or TRBV6-3; the D gene is possibly TRBD2 (5 bases). Germline CDR1 reads MNHEY; CDR2 reads SVGEGT. This CDR3 comprises 13 residues. Trimming took off 6 bases at V and 5 bases at J, with 12 bases between the two ends.

This clone was counted a few times. V gene TRBV14 combines with J gene TRBJ1-4; D uncertain. The length of the CDR3 is 15 residues. CDR1 is SGHDN, CDR2 FVKESK, per germline. Trimming took 1 base from V and 5 from J, leaving 11 bases between them. CDR3 protein: CASSQGGGKNEKLFF. In DNA form, the CDR3 reads TGTGCCAGCAGCCAAGGGGGAGGGAAGAATGAAAAACTGTTTTTT. Using reference TRBV14 and TRBJ1-4 for the parts outside the CDR3, the full variable domain is EAGVTQFPSHSVIEKGQTVTLRCDPISGHDNLYWYRRVMGKEIKFLLHFVKESKQDESGMPNNRFLAERTGGTYSTLKVQPAELEDSGVYFCASSQGGGKNEKLFFGSGTQLSVL.

The CDR3, as DNA: TGTGCCAGTACCCCCCCCGGGACAGGCACATATAGCAATCAGCCCCAGCATTTT. It is translated as CASTPPGTGTYSNQPQHF. The J gene is TRBJ1-5, the V gene TRBV19, with 8 bases lining up with TRBD1. This CDR3 has 18 residues. Trimming took 7 bases from V and 0 from J; bases not matched to a gene: 14. CDR1 is LNHDA and CDR2 is SQIVND in the germline V gene (reference sequence).

The V call is TRBV7-8, the J call TRBJ2-2, with 8 bases lining up with TRBD2. This CDR3 has 16 residues. V lost 0 bases to trimming and J lost 0 bases; unmatched junction nucleotides: 0. Looked up from germline, CDR1 is SGHVS and CDR2 is FQNEAQ. Here the CDR3 DNA reads TGTGCCAGCAGCTTAGCAGCGGGGGCGAACACCGGGGAGCTGTTTTTT. This encodes CASSLAAGANTGELFF.